The 32 T cell receptor beta chains below all came from one sample that was sequenced in a study of T cells in Graves' hyperthyroidism and ophthalmopathy (dated by TCRdb to the late 2010s). The library was prepared using multiplex PCR. These reads were obtained on an Illumina HiSeq 2000. TCR beta CDR3 regions were amplified from RNA transcripts. The first round of RT-PCR for the TCR CDR3 was performed with the HTBI primer set and the Qiagen OneStep RT-PCR kit. TCRdb applied fastp at Q25 and MiXCR to the public reads, then kept only in-frame beta chains. Entries are consolidated by CDR3 protein sequence, retaining the most common genes and DNA. The sample data list roughly 400,000 distinct CDR3 sequences, and over 13% of these were observed just once. Of the sample, around 28% falls within the top ten clones. The sequencing input was blood. These receptors came from a man aged 50 to 59 with Graves' ophthalmopathy.

This clonotype was counted at least ten times. The V gene is TRBV12-3 or TRBV12-4, the J gene TRBJ1-5; D unclear. The CDR3 sequence is 13 residues long. Trimming stripped 6 bases from V and 9 bases from J, with 15 bases between. CDR3 residues: CASSTTSAGPQHF. The CDR3 bases are TGTGCCAGCAGCACAACTTCGGCGGGGCCCCAGCATTTT.

This clonotype was recorded many times. The chain uses TRBV6-1 and TRBJ1-1; D is unresolved. CDR3 length equals 13 residues. V lost 5 bases and J lost 8, with 15 bases in between. In germline, CDR1 is MNHNS, CDR2 SASEGT. DNA for the CDR3: TGTGCCAGCAGTACCGTTTTGGGCTCCGAAGCTTTCTTT. It yields the protein CASSTVLGSEAFF.

DNA of the CDR3: TGTGCCAGCAGTAACCGACTAGCCGGGATGCAGTATTTT. The encoded protein is CASSNRLAGMQYF. This chain links TRBV12-3 or TRBV12-4 with TRBJ2-3; TRBD2 aligns across 7 bases. This CDR3 spans 13 amino acids. Trimming cost V 5 bases and J 11 bases; bases outside gene matches: 10.

This clonotype was seen repeatedly, ten times or more. The genes are TRBV13 and TRBJ2-1, with 7 bases that match TRBD1. V dropped 5 bases and J dropped 0; count of bases not matched to a gene: 7. Per the germline V gene, CDR1 is PRHDT and CDR2 is FYEKMQ (reference sequence). This CDR3 region has 16 residues. CDR3 nucleotide sequence: TGTGCCAGCAGCGCCAACCGGGACAGCTCCTACAATGAGCAGTTCTTC. Amino acids: CASSANRDSSYNEQFF.

This clonotype was observed at least ten times. The genes are TRBV30 and TRBJ1-1, with no clear D. CDR3 length: 14 amino acids. The V gene's germline CDR1 is GTSNPN and CDR2 SVGIG (reference sequence). V was pared by 8 bases and J by 3 bases, with 19 bases between. CDR3 DNA sequence: TGTGCCCTCAACGCGGGAACGGCGTACACTGAAGCTTTCTTT. Translating it yields CALNAGTAYTEAFF.

About this clonotype itself: A much bigger clone sits one base away, suggesting this may be a read error. The gene calls are TRBV20-1 and TRBJ1-4; no reliable D call. The germline CDR1 and CDR2 sequences are DFQATT and SNEGSKA (reference sequence). There are 13 residues in the CDR3. The CDR3 DNA sequence: TGCAGTGCTTCCAGAAAGGCTAATGAAAAACTGGTTTTT. It encodes CSASRKANEKLVF.

This clonotype came up a few times. The chain joins TRBV6-6 to TRBJ2-7, with TRBD1 as a possible D gene (5 bases). The CDR3 is 15 amino acids. Trimming took 0 bases from V and 4 from J, leaving 13 bases between them. Germline lookup yields CDR1 MNHNY and CDR2 SVGAGI (reference sequence). The CDR3 loop is CASSYSRSREYEQYF. CDR3 DNA sequence: TGTGCCAGCAGTTACTCGAGAAGCAGGGAATACGAGCAGTACTTC.

Ten or more counts support this clonotype. In DNA form, the CDR3 reads TGTGCCAGCAGCTTAGAACCCGGGTATGGCTACACCTTC. Encoded protein: CASSLEPGYGYTF. V and J are TRBV11-2 and TRBJ1-2, with D unresolved. The CDR3 consists of 13 residues. Trimming stripped 0 bases from V and 5 bases from J, with 7 bases between. Germline lookup yields CDR1 SGHAT and CDR2 FQNNGV.

This clonotype was detected only a few times. This may be a read error, as it is one base from a much larger clone. The CDR3 does not close with the conserved phenylalanine or tryptophan, likely indicating a read error. This chain uses TRBV12-3 or TRBV12-4 with TRBJ1-1, with no clear D. This CDR3 is built from 14 residues. The V end was cut by 5 bases, the J end by 2 bases, with 12 bases between. CDR3 sequence: CASSRYNSNTEAFL. The CDR3 DNA reads TGTGCCAGCAGTCGATATAACAGCAACACTGAAGCTTTCCTT.

This clonotype was detected many times. This sequence joins TRBV20-1 and TRBJ2-1; D not certain. The V gene's germline CDR1 is DFQATT and CDR2 SNEGSKA (reference sequence). The CDR3 is made up of 13 amino acids. The V end was cut by 0 bases, the J end by 5 bases, with 8 bases between. The CDR3 DNA sequence: TGCAGTGCTAGAGACCCTCCGGACAATGAGCAGTTCTTC. Residues: CSARDPPDNEQFF.

There are a few counts of this clonotype. This sequence joins TRBV30 and TRBJ1-3; D unclear. Germline CDR1 reads GTSNPN; CDR2 reads SVGIG (reference sequence). This CDR3 contains 15 residues. V dropped 3 bases and J dropped 0 bases, with 12 bases sitting between them. The CDR3 nucleotides read TGTGCCTGGAGCGGGGTCGGCAACTCTGGAAACACCATATATTTT. Its translation is CAWSGVGNSGNTIYF.

There are many counts of this clonotype. V gene TRBV2 combines with J gene TRBJ2-1; 9 bases align to TRBD1. The length of the CDR3 is 15 residues. With V trimmed by 5 bases and J by 3 bases, 5 bases remained unmatched. CDR1 is SNHLY and CDR2 is FYNNEI in the germline V gene. The CDR3 loop reads CASSPGTGLYNEQFF. The CDR3 DNA is TGTGCCAGCAGTCCCGGGACAGGGCTCTACAATGAGCAGTTCTTC.

This clonotype has at least ten counts. The CDR3 nucleotides read TGTGCCAGCAGCCGCTTAAATGTGGGATTTGGGAAACTGTTTTTT. The encoded protein is CASSRLNVGFGKLFF. The chain couples TRBV3-1 to TRBJ1-4; D is unresolved. Trimming cost V 4 bases and J 11 bases, with 20 bases left between them. The germline V gene encodes CDR1 LGHDT and CDR2 YNNKEL (reference sequence). This CDR3 contains 15 residues.

In its sample, this clonotype was seen many times. The V gene is TRBV2, the J gene TRBJ2-4, with 11 bases aligning to TRBD1. This CDR3 is 14 amino acids long. Germline V CDR1 and CDR2: SNHLY, FYNNEI. The junction had 9 bases not matched to a gene; V was cut back by 9 bases and J by 8 bases. This CDR3 reads CARGQGAAGDIQYF. The CDR3 DNA reads as TGTGCCAGAGGACAGGGGGCAGCGGGGGACATTCAGTACTTC.

The J gene is TRBJ2-4, the V gene TRBV6-4, with 8 nucleotides matching TRBD1. V lost 9 bases and J lost 3; bases outside the gene matches: 13. Germline V gene sequence: CDR1 MRHNA, CDR2 SNTAGT. The CDR3 spans 16 residues. CDR3 nucleotide sequence: TGTGCCAGGCGAACCCGGACAGGGCTCTTCAAAAACATTCAGTACTTC. Residues: CARRTRTGLFKNIQYF.

In this sample, this clonotype turned up many times. The chain is built from TRBV7-2 and TRBJ1-5; no clear D. This CDR3 is 14 amino acids long. The V end was cut by 9 bases, the J end by 4 bases, with 16 bases between. CDR1 and CDR2 (germline): SGHTA, FQGNSA. CDR3 DNA sequence: TGTGCCAGTGCCCGAGGTCACGGAAATCAGCCCCAGCATTTT. Protein: CASARGHGNQPQHF. Complete variable domain (other parts from reference TRBV7-2 and TRBJ1-5): GAGVSQSPSNKVTEKGKDVELRCDPISGHTALYWYRQSLGQGLEFLIYFQGNSAPDKSGLPSDRFSAERTGGSVSTLTIQRTQQEDSAVYLCASARGHGNQPQHFGDGTRLSIL.

This clonotype was detected many times. V usage is TRBV30 and J usage is TRBJ1-3; a possible D gene is TRBD1 (5 bases). The V and J ends lost 0 bases and 2 bases respectively, with 8 bases between them. This CDR3 is 14 amino acids long. Germline V CDR1 and CDR2: GTSNPN, SVGIG (reference sequence). CDR3 in amino acids: CAWSVLGAGNTIYF. CDR3 in DNA: TGTGCCTGGAGTGTACTAGGGGCTGGAAACACCATATATTTT.

The V call is TRBV19, the J call TRBJ2-7; TRBD1 agrees at 7 bases. CDR1 and CDR2 (germline): LNHDA, SQIVND (reference sequence). The CDR3 has 17 amino acids. Trimming cost V 3 bases and J 3 bases; bases outside gene matches: 14. The CDR3 region has the DNA TGTGCCAGTAGTATGATACCTGTGACAGGGTTTTACTACGAGCAGTACTTC. It yields the protein CASSMIPVTGFYYEQYF.

This clonotype occurred a few times. This chain joins TRBV5-1 and TRBJ2-7; TRBD1 matches 10 bases. Trimming removed 2 bases from V and 3 bases from J; junction bases left unmatched: 5. Germline loops: CDR1 SGHRS, CDR2 YFSETQ. The CDR3 runs 15 residues. CDR3 sequence (DNA): TGCGCCAGCAGCTTAATGACAGGGGGCTACTACGAGCAGTACTTC. Residues: CASSLMTGGYYEQYF.

In this sample, this clonotype turned up many times. The chain couples TRBV7-9 to TRBJ2-7; D possibly matches TRBD1 or TRBD2 (5 bases each). Trimming took off 1 base at V and 0 bases at J, with 13 bases between the two ends. In germline, CDR1 is SEHNR, CDR2 FQNEAQ (reference sequence). The CDR3 has 16 amino acids. As DNA, the CDR3 is TGTGCCAGCAGCTTAGTACCCGGGACCAACTCCTACGAGCAGTACTTC. The encoded protein is CASSLVPGTNSYEQYF.

In its sample, this clonotype was seen many times. The rearrangement uses TRBV30 and TRBJ2-7; 9 bases are a match to TRBD1. Unmatched junction bases numbered 6, after V lost 1 base and J lost 5 bases. This CDR3 is built from 14 residues. The germline V gene has CDR1 GTSNPN and CDR2 SVGIG (reference sequence). The CDR3 here is CAWSAGTGLDEQYF. CDR3 DNA sequence: TGTGCCTGGAGTGCCGGGACAGGGCTCGACGAGCAGTACTTC.

This chain joins TRBV20-1 and TRBJ2-7; 7 bases line up with TRBD1. This CDR3 region has 13 residues. Per germline, CDR1 DFQATT and CDR2 SNEGSKA (reference sequence). The V segment lost 3 bases and the J segment 2 bases; nucleotides outside the gene matches: 4. CDR3 DNA: TGCAGTGCTAGTGGGGACAGCCCCTACGAGCAGTACTTC. This gives the protein CSASGDSPYEQYF.

The J gene is TRBJ2-7, the V gene TRBV6-1; the D is unclear. Looked up from germline, CDR1 is MNHNS and CDR2 is SASEGT. The CDR3 contains 13 residues. Trimming took off 4 bases at V and 1 base at J, with 8 bases between the two ends. The CDR3 region is CASSGNGSYEQYF. The CDR3 region has the DNA TGTGCCAGCAGTGGAAACGGATCCTACGAGCAGTACTTC.

This clonotype was picked up a small number of times. The chain has TRBV20-1 and TRBJ1-2; 12 bases map to TRBD1. CDR3 length: 15 residues. The V segment lost 3 bases and the J segment 5 bases; nucleotides outside the gene matches: 7. Germline V gives CDR1 DFQATT, CDR2 SNEGSKA (reference sequence). DNA of the CDR3: TGCAGTGCTAGGTCCGGGACAGGGGGCGCTTATGGCTACACCTTC. It yields the protein CSARSGTGGAYGYTF.

This clonotype was detected only a few times. V is TRBV5-1 and J is TRBJ2-7, with D unclear. Germline V lookup: CDR1 SGHRS, CDR2 YFSETQ. The CDR3 has 14 residues. V was cut by 2 bases and J by 9 bases, with 18 bases left in between. Here the CDR3 DNA reads TGCGCCAGCAGCTTTAACCCGGACGGAACGGGGCAGTACTTC. Residues: CASSFNPDGTGQYF.

As concerns this clonotype: A much larger clone lies one base from this, so it may be a read error. The chain is built from TRBV12-3 or TRBV12-4 and TRBJ2-1; D is possibly TRBD1 (5 bases). This CDR3 is 13 amino acids long. The CDR3 DNA reads TGTGCCAGCAGTTTCAGGGTTAGCAATGAGCAGCTCTTC. Translating it yields CASSFRVSNEQLF.

This clonotype was counted many times. J is TRBJ2-5 and V is TRBV20-1; the D gene is possibly TRBD2 (5 bases). CDR3 length: 15 residues. V lost 0 bases and J 7 bases, leaving 18 bases between the germline ends. The V gene's germline CDR1 is DFQATT and CDR2 SNEGSKA (reference sequence). CDR3 nucleotides: TGCAGTGCTAGAGATTTTAATAGAGGCGGAGGGACCCAGTACTTC. Protein: CSARDFNRGGGTQYF.

This clonotype was detected many times. The chain links TRBV5-1 to TRBJ2-5; D is uncertain. V lost 2 bases to trimming and J lost 5 bases, with 10 bases between them. Germline V gene data show CDR1 as SGHRS and CDR2 as YFSETQ. The CDR3 is 13 amino acids. The chain's CDR3 is CASSLPPQETQYF. CDR3 nucleotides: TGCGCCAGCAGCTTACCCCCCCAGGAGACCCAGTACTTC.

The chain joins TRBV6-5 to TRBJ2-1; D call uncertain. Per germline, CDR1 MNHEY and CDR2 SVGAGI. CDR3 length: 15 amino acids. Trimming pared 4 bases from V and 8 bases from J, leaving 18 bases between. CDR3 nucleotide sequence: TGTGCCAGCAGTTTCATTACCCCCGGTCGGGATGAGCAGTTCTTC. Translation gives CASSFITPGRDEQFF.

The sample holds many counts of this clonotype. The chain links TRBV7-2 to TRBJ2-3; 11 bases align to TRBD1. CDR3 length: 15 residues. Germline V gene data show CDR1 as SGHTA and CDR2 as FQGNSA. Trimming took 7 bases from V and 2 from J; bases not matched to a gene: 5. This chain's CDR3 is CASNGQGAVTDTQYF. The CDR3 coding sequence is TGTGCCAGCAACGGACAGGGGGCGGTCACAGATACGCAGTATTTT.

This clonotype showed up many times. V usage is TRBV11-1 and J usage is TRBJ2-7; 9 nucleotides align to TRBD2. The CDR3 is 15 amino acids. The ends lost 4 bases at V and 2 bases at J; junction bases unmatched: 6. Germline V gives CDR1 SGHAT, CDR2 FQDESV (reference sequence). The CDR3 coding sequence is TGTGCCAGCAGCTGGCGTAGCGGGAGTGCCTACGAGCAGTACTTC. This encodes CASSWRSGSAYEQYF.

About this clonotype itself: An end of the junction differs from the germline gene, which may be a read error. This sequence joins TRBV7-7 and TRBJ2-1; D possibly uses TRBD1 or TRBD2 (5 bases each). Germline V CDR1 and CDR2: SSHAT, FNYEAQ (reference sequence). The CDR3 covers 17 residues. DNA of the CDR3: TGTGCTAGCAGCTTAGTGTCCCCCGGGACGGCGTACAATGAGCAGTTCTTC. This codes for CASSLVSPGTAYNEQFF.